The 9 T cell receptor beta chains given below trace back to one sample, sequenced in a study of technical replicates of blood from a handful of donors. The data were produced by immunoSEQ multiplex PCR, yet TCRdb's version contains in-frame clones alone and is incomplete. Here the sample spans 50,000 to 60,000 clones, 91% being singletons. The specimen was PBMCs. These TCRs come from a human donor in good health. Some clones in this sample may be carry-over from other donors' samples.

In this sample, this clone turned up once. CDR3 loop: CASSLSGTGNYGYTF. The CDR3 nucleotides read TGTGCCAGCAGCCTGTCCGGGACAGGAAACTATGGCTACACCTTC. This chain links TRBV7-3 with TRBJ1-2; 8 bases match TRBD1. In germline, CDR1 is SGHTA, CDR2 FQGTGA. The CDR3 totals 15 residues. J was trimmed by 2 bases and V by 5 bases; bases with no gene match: 7.

This clone appeared once. The V call is TRBV7-8, the J call TRBJ2-7; tentative D call: TRBD1 (5 bases). Germline CDR1 and CDR2: SGHVS and FQNEAQ. V lost 1 base, J lost 3 bases, and 13 bases lay in between. The CDR3 is made up of 15 amino acids. CDR3: CASSLVLSTVYEQYF. The CDR3 DNA sequence: TGTGCCAGCAGCTTAGTATTATCGACAGTCTACGAGCAGTACTTC.

The chain carries TRBV4-2 and TRBJ2-7; 8 positions match TRBD2. Germline V lookup: CDR1 LGHNA, CDR2 YNFKEQ. Losses at the gene ends were 1 base for V and 3 bases for J; bases not matched to a gene: 5. This CDR3 spans 15 amino acids. The CDR3 sequence is CASSQGAGEHYEQYF. DNA for the CDR3: TGTGCCAGCAGCCAAGGAGCGGGGGAGCACTACGAGCAGTACTTC.

The CDR3 DNA sequence: TGTGCCAGCAGCTACGGGACAGATCTTACATCTAACTATGGCTACACCTTC. Its translation: CASSYGTDLTSNYGYTF. V is TRBV16 and J is TRBJ1-2; 7 nucleotides match TRBD1. Germline V CDR1 and CDR2: KGHSY, FQNENV. The J segment lost 0 bases and the V segment lost 5 bases, leaving 12 bases of the junction unmatched. The CDR3 consists of 17 residues.

This clone was found once. V is TRBV7-6 and J is TRBJ2-7; D is possibly TRBD2 (6 bases). The CDR3 loop spans 14 amino acids. Germline CDR1 SGHVS, CDR2 FNYEAQ. V was cut by 5 bases and J by 0 bases, with 11 bases left in between. In DNA, the CDR3 is TGTGCCAGCAGCCCTTTCGGGGGCTCCTACGAGCAGTACTTC. Protein sequence: CASSPFGGSYEQYF. The full variable domain, its missing parts supplied by reference TRBV7-6 and TRBJ2-7, is GAGVSQSPRYKVTKRGQDVALRCDPISGHVSLYWYRQALGQGPEFLTYFNYEAQQDKSGLPNDRFSAERPEGSISTLTIQRTEQRDSAMYRCASSPFGGSYEQYFGPGTRLTVT.

The chain employs TRBV11-2 and TRBJ2-3; D perhaps matches TRBD2 (5 bases). V lost 5 bases and J lost 2, with 14 bases in between. This CDR3 has 15 amino acids. Germline CDR1 and CDR2: SGHAT and FQNNGV. CDR3 nucleotide sequence: TGTGCCAGCAGCCCCCTTAGCGTTAACACAGATACGCAGTATTTT. Its protein is CASSPLSVNTDTQYF.

The genes are TRBV11-2 and TRBJ1-1, with 9 bases aligning to TRBD1. Germline-derived CDR1 and CDR2 are SGHAT and FQNNGV. V lost 6 bases, J lost 10 bases, and 12 bases stayed unmatched. The CDR3 totals 14 residues. CDR3 nucleotide sequence: TGTGCCAGCAGTCCGGGACAGGGAGTCACCAGAGCTTTCTTT. Amino acid sequence: CASSPGQGVTRAFF.

V is TRBV5-1 and J is TRBJ2-3; 7 bases fit TRBD1. This CDR3 is built from 16 residues. The ends lost 0 bases at V and 4 bases at J; junction bases unmatched: 8. Germline CDR1 is SGHRS and CDR2 is YFSETQ. CDR3 in DNA: TGCGCCAGCAGCTTGGCCGGGGCAGGGGGTGCAGATACGCAGTATTTT. Its protein product is CASSLAGAGGADTQYF.

This clone was counted many times. V gene TRBV6-1 combines with J gene TRBJ1-2, with D possibly TRBD1 on 5 matching bases. The V and J ends lost 6 bases and 4 bases respectively, with 12 bases between them. The germline CDR1 and CDR2 sequences are MNHNS and SASEGT. The CDR3 contains 13 residues. CDR3 DNA sequence: TGTGCCAGCAGCCCCGGGGACTTCTATGGCTACACCTTC. Translated: CASSPGDFYGYTF.